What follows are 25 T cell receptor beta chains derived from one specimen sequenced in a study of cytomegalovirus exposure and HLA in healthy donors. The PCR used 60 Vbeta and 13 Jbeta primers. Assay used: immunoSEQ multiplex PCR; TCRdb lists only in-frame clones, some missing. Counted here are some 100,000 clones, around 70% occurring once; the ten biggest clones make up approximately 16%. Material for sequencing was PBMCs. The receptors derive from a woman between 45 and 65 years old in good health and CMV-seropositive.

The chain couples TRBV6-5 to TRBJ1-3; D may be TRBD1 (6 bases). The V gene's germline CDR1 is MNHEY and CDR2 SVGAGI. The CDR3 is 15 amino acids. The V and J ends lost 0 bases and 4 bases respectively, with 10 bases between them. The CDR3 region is CASSYSGAGGNTIYF. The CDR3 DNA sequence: TGTGCCAGCAGTTACTCGGGGGCGGGCGGAAACACCATATATTTT.

The CDR3 DNA is TGCGCCAGCAGCTTGGCGCTAGAAGGGGTCGGGGAGCTGTTTTTT. It encodes CASSLALEGVGELFF. The chain is built from TRBV5-1 and TRBJ2-2, with D possibly matching TRBD1 (5 bases). The CDR3 loop spans 15 amino acids. Germline CDR1 is SGHRS and CDR2 is YFSETQ. V lost 0 bases and J lost 7, with 13 bases in between.

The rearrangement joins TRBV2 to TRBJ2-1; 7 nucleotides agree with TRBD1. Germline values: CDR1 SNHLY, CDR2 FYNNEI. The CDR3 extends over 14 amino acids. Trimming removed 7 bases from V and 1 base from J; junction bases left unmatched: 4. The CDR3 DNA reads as TGTGCCAGCATGAGGACAGGTTCCTACAATGAGCAGTTCTTC. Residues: CASMRTGSYNEQFF.

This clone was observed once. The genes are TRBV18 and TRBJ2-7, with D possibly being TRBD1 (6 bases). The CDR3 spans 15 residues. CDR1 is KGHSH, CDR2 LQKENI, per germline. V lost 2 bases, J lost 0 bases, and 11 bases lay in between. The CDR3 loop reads CASSPSGAYSYEQYF. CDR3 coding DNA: TGTGCCAGCTCACCATCAGGGGCTTACTCCTACGAGCAGTACTTC.

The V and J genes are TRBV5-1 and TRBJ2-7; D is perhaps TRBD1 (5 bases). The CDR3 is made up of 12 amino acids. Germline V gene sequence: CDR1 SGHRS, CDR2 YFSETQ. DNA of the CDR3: TGCGTATCCTCCTCGCCAGGGCCCGAGCAGTACTTC. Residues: CVSSSPGPEQYF.

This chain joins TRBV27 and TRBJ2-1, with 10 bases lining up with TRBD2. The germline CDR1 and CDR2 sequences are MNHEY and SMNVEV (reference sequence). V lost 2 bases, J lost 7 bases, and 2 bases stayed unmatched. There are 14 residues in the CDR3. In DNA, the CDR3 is TGTGCCAGCAGTTTAGGTAGCGGGAGGAATGAGCAGTTCTTC. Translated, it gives CASSLGSGRNEQFF.

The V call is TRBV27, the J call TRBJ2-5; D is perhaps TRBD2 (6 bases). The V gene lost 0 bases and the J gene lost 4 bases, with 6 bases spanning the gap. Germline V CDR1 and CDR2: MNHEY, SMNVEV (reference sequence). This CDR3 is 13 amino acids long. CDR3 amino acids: CASSLSGGETQYF. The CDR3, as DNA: TGTGCCAGCAGTTTATCCGGGGGAGAGACCCAGTACTTC.

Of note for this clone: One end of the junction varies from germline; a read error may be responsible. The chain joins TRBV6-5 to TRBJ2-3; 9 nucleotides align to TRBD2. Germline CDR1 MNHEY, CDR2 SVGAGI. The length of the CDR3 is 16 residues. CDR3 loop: CASSYGTSRSTDAQYF. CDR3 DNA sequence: TGTGCCAGCAGTTACGGGACTAGCAGGTCCACAGATGCGCAGTATTTT.

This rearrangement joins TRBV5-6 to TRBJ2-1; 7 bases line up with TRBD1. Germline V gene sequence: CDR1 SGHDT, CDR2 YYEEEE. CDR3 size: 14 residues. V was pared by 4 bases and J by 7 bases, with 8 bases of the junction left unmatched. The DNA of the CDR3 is TGTGCCAGCAGCCGTACACCACAGGGGAATGAGCAGTTCTTC. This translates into CASSRTPQGNEQFF.

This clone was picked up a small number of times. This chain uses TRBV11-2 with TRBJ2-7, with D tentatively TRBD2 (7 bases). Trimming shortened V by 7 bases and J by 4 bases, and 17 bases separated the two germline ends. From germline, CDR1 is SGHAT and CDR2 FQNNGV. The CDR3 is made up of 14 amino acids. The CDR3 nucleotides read TGTGCCAGCACCCAGGGGAGGGGTATATACGAGCAGTACTTC. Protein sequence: CASTQGRGIYEQYF.

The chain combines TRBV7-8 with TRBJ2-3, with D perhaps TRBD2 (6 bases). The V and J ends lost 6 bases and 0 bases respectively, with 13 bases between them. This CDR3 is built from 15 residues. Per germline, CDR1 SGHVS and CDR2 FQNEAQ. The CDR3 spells CASRLSGPSTDTQYF. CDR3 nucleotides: TGTGCCAGCAGACTTAGCGGCCCTAGCACAGATACGCAGTATTTT.

The CDR3 bases are TGTGCCAGTAGTGGCTACTGGGGAGGATCCTATGGCTACACCTTC. Amino acid sequence: CASSGYWGGSYGYTF. This chain joins TRBV19 and TRBJ1-2; no firm D call. The CDR3 is 15 amino acids. Germline CDR1 is LNHDA and CDR2 is SQIVND (reference sequence). The germline V and J ends were trimmed by 5 bases and 4 bases, with 17 bases remaining between them.

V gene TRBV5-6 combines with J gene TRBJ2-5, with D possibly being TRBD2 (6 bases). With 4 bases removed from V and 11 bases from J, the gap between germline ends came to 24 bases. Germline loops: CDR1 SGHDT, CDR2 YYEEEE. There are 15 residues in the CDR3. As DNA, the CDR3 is TGTGCCAGCAGCCCGGGACTCACGAGATATGGGGAGCAGTACTTC. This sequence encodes CASSPGLTRYGEQYF.

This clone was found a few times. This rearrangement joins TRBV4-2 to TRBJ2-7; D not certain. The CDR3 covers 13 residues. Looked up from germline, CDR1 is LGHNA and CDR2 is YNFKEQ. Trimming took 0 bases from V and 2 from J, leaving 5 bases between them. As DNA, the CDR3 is TGTGCCAGCAGCCAAGAAAGCGCCTACGAGCAGTACTTC. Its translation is CASSQESAYEQYF.

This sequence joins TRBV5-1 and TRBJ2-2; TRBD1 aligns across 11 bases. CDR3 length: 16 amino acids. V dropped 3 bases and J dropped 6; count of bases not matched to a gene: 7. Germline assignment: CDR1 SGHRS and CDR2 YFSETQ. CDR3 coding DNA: TGCGCCAGCAGCTGGACCGCGGGACAGGGGGCCGGGGAGCTGTTTTTT. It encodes CASSWTAGQGAGELFF.

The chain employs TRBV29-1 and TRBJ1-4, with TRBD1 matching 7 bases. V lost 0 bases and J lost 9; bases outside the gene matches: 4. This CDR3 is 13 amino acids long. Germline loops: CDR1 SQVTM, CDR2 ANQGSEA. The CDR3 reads CSVEEVTGKKLFF. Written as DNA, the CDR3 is TGCAGCGTTGAAGAAGTGACAGGGAAAAAACTGTTTTTT. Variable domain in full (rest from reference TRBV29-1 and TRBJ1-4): SAVISQKPSRDICQRGTSLTIQCQVDSQVTMMFWYRQQPGQSLTLIATANQGSEATYESGFVIDKFPISRPNLTFSTLTVSNMSPEDSSIYLCSVEEVTGKKLFFGSGTQLSVL.

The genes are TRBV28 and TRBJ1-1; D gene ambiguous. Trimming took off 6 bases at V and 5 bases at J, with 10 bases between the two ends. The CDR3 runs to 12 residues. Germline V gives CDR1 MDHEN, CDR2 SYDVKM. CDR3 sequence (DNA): TGTGCCAGCAGCCTTCCCGGGACTGAAGCTTTCTTT. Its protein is CASSLPGTEAFF.

CDR3 sequence (DNA): TGTGCCAGCAGTGATCGAGGGAAAGAGACCCAGTACTTC. It codes for CASSDRGKETQYF. The chain links TRBV6-1 to TRBJ2-5; D may be TRBD2 (5 bases). The CDR3 is made up of 13 amino acids. The V end lost 3 bases, the J end lost 3 bases, and 8 bases lay between the germline ends. Per germline, CDR1 MNHNS and CDR2 SASEGT.

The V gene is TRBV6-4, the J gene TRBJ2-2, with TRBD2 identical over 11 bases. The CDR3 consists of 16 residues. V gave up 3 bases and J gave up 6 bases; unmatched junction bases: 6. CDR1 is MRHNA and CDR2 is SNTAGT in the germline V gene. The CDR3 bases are TGTGCCAGCAGTGAACTAGCGGGAGCTGGAGCCGGGGAGCTGTTTTTT. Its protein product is CASSELAGAGAGELFF.

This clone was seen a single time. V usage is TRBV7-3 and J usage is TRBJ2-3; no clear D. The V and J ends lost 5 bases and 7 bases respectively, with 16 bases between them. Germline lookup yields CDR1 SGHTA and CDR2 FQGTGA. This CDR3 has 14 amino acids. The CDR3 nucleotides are TGTGCCAGCAGCGCTGACTCACGGTTAAATACGCAGTATTTT. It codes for CASSADSRLNTQYF.

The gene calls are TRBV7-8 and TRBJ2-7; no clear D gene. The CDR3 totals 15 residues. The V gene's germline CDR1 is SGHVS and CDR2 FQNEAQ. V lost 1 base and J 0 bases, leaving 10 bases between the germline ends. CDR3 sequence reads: CASSLEHGRSYEQYF. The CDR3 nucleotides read TGTGCCAGCAGCTTAGAACATGGGCGCTCCTACGAGCAGTACTTC.

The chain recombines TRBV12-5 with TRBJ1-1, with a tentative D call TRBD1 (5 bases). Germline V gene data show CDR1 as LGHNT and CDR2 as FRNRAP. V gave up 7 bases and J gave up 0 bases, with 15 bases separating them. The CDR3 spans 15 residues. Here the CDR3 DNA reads TGTGCTAGTGTTTCGGACGGGGGAATGAACACTGAAGCTTTCTTT. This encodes CASVSDGGMNTEAFF. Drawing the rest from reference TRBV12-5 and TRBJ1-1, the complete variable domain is DARVTQTPRHKVTEMGQEVTMRCQPILGHNTVFWYRQTMMQGLELLAYFRNRAPLDDSGMPKDRFSAEMPDATLATLKIQPSEPRDSAVYFCASVSDGGMNTEAFFGQGTRLTVV.

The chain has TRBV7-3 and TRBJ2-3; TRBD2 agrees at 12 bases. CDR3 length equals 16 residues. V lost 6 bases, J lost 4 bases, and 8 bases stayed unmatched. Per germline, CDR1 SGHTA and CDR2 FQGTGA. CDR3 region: CASSPLAGGAADTQYF. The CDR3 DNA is TGTGCCAGCAGTCCTCTAGCGGGAGGGGCCGCAGATACGCAGTATTTT.

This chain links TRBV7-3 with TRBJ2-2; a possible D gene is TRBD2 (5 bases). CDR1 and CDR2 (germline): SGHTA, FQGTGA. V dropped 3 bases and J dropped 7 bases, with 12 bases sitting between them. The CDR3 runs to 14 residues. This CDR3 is CASSFRSGDGELFF. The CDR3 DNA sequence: TGTGCCAGCAGCTTTAGATCCGGGGACGGGGAGCTGTTTTTT.

The CDR3 protein is CASSSNGQNEAFF. Written as DNA, the CDR3 is TGTGCCAGCAGCTCAAACGGACAGAATGAAGCTTTCTTT. The chain links TRBV11-1 to TRBJ1-1; tentatively, D is TRBD1 (6 bases). Deletions cut 4 bases from V and 7 bases from J, with 13 bases between. Germline V gene lookup returns CDR1 SGHAT and CDR2 FQDESV (reference sequence). This CDR3 spans 13 amino acids.